This T cell receptor (beta chain) derives from a study of blood T cell repertoires in COVID-19. The table came from immunoSEQ multiplex PCR; TCRdb's copy has only in-frame clones and leaves some out. The sample contains about 240,000 clones, around 88% of which appear only once. This clone was found a few times. CDR1 SEHNR and CDR2 FQNEAQ come from the germline V gene (reference sequence). Losses at the gene ends were 5 bases for V and 0 bases for J; bases not matched to a gene: 5. The CDR3 runs to 16 residues. This chain uses TRBV7-9 with TRBJ2-3; 10 bases line up with TRBD1. This receptor was obtained from a woman aged 40 to 50 with acute COVID-19. Source material: PBMCs or T cells enriched from blood (not recorded which). Written as DNA, the CDR3 is TGTGCCAGCAGCATAAAGACAGGGGGCAGCACAGATACGCAGTATTTT. Protein product: CASSIKTGGSTDTQYF.